This TCR beta chain was identified in a study of control samples from healthy donors and cancer patients. Clones were sequenced by immunoSEQ multiplex PCR, and TCRdb holds only the in-frame ones, with some missing. The sample has about 110,000 clones; roughly nine tenths are singletons. V was pared by 2 bases and J by 5 bases, with 8 bases between. Germline-derived CDR1 and CDR2 are LGHNT and FRNRAP. The CDR3 is made up of 13 amino acids. Sequences were obtained from blood. The chain is built from TRBV12-5 and TRBJ2-3; D is uncertain. This sequence originates from a human donor in good health. The donor label of this sample is uncertain. The CDR3 DNA follows: TGTGCTAGTGGTTTGTTCCTCGGAGATACGCAGTATTTT. Encoded protein: CASGLFLGDTQYF.